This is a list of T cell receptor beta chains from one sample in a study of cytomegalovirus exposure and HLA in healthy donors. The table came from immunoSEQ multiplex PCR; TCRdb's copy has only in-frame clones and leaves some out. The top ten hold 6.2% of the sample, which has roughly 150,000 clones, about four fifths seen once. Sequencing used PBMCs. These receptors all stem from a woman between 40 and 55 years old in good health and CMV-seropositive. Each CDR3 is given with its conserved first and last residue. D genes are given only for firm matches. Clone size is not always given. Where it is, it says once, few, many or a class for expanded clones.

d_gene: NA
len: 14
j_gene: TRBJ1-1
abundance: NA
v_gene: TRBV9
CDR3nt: TGTGCCAGCAGCGCAACAGGGATGAACACTGAAGCTTTCTTT
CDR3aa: CASSATGMNTEAFF

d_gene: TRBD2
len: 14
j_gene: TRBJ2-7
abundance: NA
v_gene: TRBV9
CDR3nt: TGTGCCAGCAGCGTGTCTAGCGGGAGGTACGAGCAGTACTTC
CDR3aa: CASSVSSGRYEQYF

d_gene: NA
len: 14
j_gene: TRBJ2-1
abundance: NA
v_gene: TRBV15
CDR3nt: TGTGCCACCAGTTTCGGGACTCTTTACAATGAGCAGTTCTTC
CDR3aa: CATSFGTLYNEQFF

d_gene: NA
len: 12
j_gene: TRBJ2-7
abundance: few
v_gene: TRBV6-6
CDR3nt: TGTGCCACCTACACAGGGACATACGAGCAGTACTTC
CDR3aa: CATYTGTYEQYF

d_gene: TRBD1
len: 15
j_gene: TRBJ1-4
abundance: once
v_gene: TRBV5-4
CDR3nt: TGTGCCAGCAGCCAAAGGGACAGGGGAAGTGAAAAACTGTTTTTT
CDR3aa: CASSQRDRGSEKLFF

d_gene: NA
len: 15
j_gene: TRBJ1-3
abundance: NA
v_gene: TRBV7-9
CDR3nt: TGTGCCAGCAGCCCCCCGGCGCGGTCTGGAAACACCATATATTTT
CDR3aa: CASSPPARSGNTIYF

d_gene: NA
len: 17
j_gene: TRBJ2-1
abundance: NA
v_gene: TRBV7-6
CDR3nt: TGTGCCAGCAGCTCTGACTACTCCTCCACCCTTGCGGTTGAGCAGTTCTTC
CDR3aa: CASSSDYSSTLAVEQFF

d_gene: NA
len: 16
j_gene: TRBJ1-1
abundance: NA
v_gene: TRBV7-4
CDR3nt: TGTGCCAGCAGCTCACGGGGGGGGGAGAGAAACACTGAAGCTTTCTTT
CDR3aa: CASSSRGGERNTEAFF

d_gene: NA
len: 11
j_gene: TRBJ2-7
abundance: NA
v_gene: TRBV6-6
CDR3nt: TGTGCCAGCGGAGTGGCCTACGAGCAGTACTTC
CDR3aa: CASGVAYEQYF

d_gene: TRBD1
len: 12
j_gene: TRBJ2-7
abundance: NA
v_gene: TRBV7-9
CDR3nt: TGTTCCAGCAGCACCGACAGGGAGTTATGGTACTTC
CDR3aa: CSSSTDRELWYF

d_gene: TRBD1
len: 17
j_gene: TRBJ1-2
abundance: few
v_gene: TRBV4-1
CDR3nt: TGCGCCAGCAGTCCTTTGAGACAGGGGATCCTTAACTATGGCTACACCTTC
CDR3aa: CASSPLRQGILNYGYTF

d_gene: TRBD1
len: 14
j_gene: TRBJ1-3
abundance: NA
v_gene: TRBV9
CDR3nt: TGTGCCAGCGGAAGGACAGGCTCTGGAAACACCATATATTTT
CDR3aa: CASGRTGSGNTIYF

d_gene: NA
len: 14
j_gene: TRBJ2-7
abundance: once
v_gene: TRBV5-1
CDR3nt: TGCGCCAGCACGGAAGGGGCATCACCCTACGAGCAGTACTTC
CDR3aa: CASTEGASPYEQYF

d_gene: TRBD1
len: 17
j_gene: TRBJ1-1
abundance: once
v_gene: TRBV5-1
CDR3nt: TGCGCCAGCAGCTTCACAGGGGCCCCAGCGGGGAACACTGAAGCTTTCTTT
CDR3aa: CASSFTGAPAGNTEAFF

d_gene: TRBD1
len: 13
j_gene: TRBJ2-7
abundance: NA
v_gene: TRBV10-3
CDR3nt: TGTGCCATCAGGGGGACAGGGGCCCACGAGCAGTACTTC
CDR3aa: CAIRGTGAHEQYF

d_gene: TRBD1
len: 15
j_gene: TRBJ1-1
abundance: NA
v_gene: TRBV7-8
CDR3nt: TGTGCCAGCAGCAGGACGGGACAGGGGCACACTGAAGCTTTCTTT
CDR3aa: CASSRTGQGHTEAFF

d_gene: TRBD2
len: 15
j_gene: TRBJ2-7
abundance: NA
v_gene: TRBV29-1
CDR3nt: TGCAGCGTTCGGTTGCGGGAGGGACCTCCCTACGAGCAGTACTTC
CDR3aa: CSVRLREGPPYEQYF

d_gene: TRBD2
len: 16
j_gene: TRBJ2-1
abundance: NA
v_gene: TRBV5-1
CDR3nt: TGCGCCAGCAGCTCGGCCCTTATAGCGGGAGGCGAGGAGCAGTTCTTC
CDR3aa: CASSSALIAGGEEQFF

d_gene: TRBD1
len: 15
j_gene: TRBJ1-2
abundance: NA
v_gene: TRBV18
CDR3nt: TGTGCCAGCTCACCCCTAATGGACAGGGAGGATGGCTACACCTTC
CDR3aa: CASSPLMDREDGYTF

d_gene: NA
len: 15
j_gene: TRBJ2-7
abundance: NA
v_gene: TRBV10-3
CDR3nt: TGTGCCATCAGTGAGGGGAGGACATCCCAGGGGGGGCAGTACTTC
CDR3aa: CAISEGRTSQGGQYF

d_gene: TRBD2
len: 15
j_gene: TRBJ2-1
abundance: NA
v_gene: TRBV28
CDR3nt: TGTGCCAGCAGTGCGGGGACTAGCGGGAGCAATGAGCAGTTCTTC
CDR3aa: CASSAGTSGSNEQFF

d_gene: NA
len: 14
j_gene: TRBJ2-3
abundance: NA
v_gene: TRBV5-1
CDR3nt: TGCGCCAGCGGGGGGGCCCGGGACACAGATACGCAGTATTTT
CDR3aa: CASGGARDTDTQYF

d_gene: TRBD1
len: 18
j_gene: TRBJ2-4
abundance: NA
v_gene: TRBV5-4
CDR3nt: TGTGCCAGCAGCCAGGGACAGGGAGGTGGGGGAGCCAAAAACATTCAGTACTTC
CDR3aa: CASSQGQGGGGAKNIQYF

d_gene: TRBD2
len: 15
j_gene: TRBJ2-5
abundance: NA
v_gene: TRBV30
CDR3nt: TGTGCCTGGAGTGTAGAAACGGGGGGCCAAGAGACCCAGTACTTC
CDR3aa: CAWSVETGGQETQYF